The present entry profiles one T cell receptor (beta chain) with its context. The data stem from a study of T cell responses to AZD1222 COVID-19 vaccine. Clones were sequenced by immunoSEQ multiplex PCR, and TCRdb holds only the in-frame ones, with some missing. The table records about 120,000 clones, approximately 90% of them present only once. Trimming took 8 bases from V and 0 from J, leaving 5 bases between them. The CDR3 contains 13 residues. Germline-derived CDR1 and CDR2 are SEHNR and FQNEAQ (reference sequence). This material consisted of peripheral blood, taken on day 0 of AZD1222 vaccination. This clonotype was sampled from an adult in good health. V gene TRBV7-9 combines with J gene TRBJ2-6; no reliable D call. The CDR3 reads CASPGSGANVLTF. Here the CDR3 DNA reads TGTGCCAGCCCCGGCTCTGGGGCCAACGTCCTGACTTTC.